One and the same sample provided the 10 T cell receptor beta chains below, sequenced in a study of technical replicates of blood from several donors. Some clones are missing from TCRdb's copy, which holds only in-frame ones; the method was immunoSEQ multiplex PCR. The data contain about 99,000 clones, approximately 95% of them seen just once; the ten biggest clones take up 0.21%. Sequencing input: T cells isolated from PBMCs. All receptors derive from a human donor in good health.

The chain has TRBV29-1 and TRBJ1-2; TRBD1 is a possible D gene (6 bases). The CDR3 length is 13 residues. Germline assignment: CDR1 SQVTM and CDR2 ANQGSEA. V lost 4 bases, J lost 1 base, and 10 bases lay in between. CDR3 nucleotides: TGCAGCGTTGGGGGGGGCCATAACTATGGCTACACCTTC. Residues: CSVGGGHNYGYTF.

The chain's CDR3 is CASSSVQRWYEQFF. The CDR3 DNA follows: TGCGCCAGCAGCTCGGTGCAACGGTGGTATGAGCAGTTCTTC. The rearrangement joins TRBV5-1 to TRBJ2-1; D gene unclear. The CDR3 has 14 residues. Germline V gene sequence: CDR1 SGHRS, CDR2 YFSETQ. Trimming stripped 3 bases from V and 8 bases from J, with 15 bases between. Filled out from reference TRBV5-1 and TRBJ2-1, the complete variable domain reads KAGVTQTPRYLIKTRGQQVTLSCSPISGHRSVSWYQQTPGQGLQFLFEYFSETQRNKGNFPGRFSGRQFSNSRSEMNVSTLELGDSALYLCASSSVQRWYEQFFGPGTRLTVL.

A single count supports this clone. The CDR3 spells CASRQHNEQFF. DNA for the CDR3: TGTGCCAGCCGACAACACAATGAGCAGTTCTTC. The J gene is TRBJ2-1, the V gene TRBV4-2, with D unclear. CDR3 length equals 11 residues. Looked up from germline, CDR1 is LGHNA and CDR2 is YNFKEQ. V gave up 8 bases and J gave up 5 bases, with 7 bases separating them.

The chain links TRBV10-3 to TRBJ1-1; a possible D gene is TRBD1 (6 bases). V lost 4 bases and J lost 10, with 13 bases in between. Germline V gene sequence: CDR1 ENHRY, CDR2 SYGVKD. The CDR3 is 12 amino acids. CDR3 DNA sequence: TGTGCCATCAGTGGGCAGGGGAGAGGAGCTTTCTTT. It translates to CAISGQGRGAFF.

This rearrangement joins TRBV5-1 to TRBJ1-2; D perhaps matches TRBD1 (6 bases). The V end was cut by 4 bases, the J end by 1 base, with 8 bases between. Germline CDR1 SGHRS, CDR2 YFSETQ. CDR3 size: 13 residues. The CDR3, as DNA: TGCGCCAGCAGCCCGGACAGTAACTATGGCTACACCTTC. This gives the protein CASSPDSNYGYTF.

This chain links TRBV4-1 with TRBJ2-3; 10 bases are a match to TRBD2. The V and J ends lost 1 base and 4 bases, in that order; junction bases with no gene match: 5. The CDR3 contains 16 residues. Germline V gene sequence: CDR1 MGHRA, CDR2 YSYEKL. The CDR3 spells CASSQVLAGGADTQYF. The CDR3 bases are TGCGCCAGCAGCCAAGTTTTAGCGGGAGGAGCAGATACGCAGTATTTT.

The chain combines TRBV4-1 with TRBJ1-2; D remains ambiguous. With 6 bases removed from V and 0 bases from J, the gap between germline ends came to 20 bases. The CDR3 contains 17 residues. Germline V gene lookup returns CDR1 MGHRA and CDR2 YSYEKL. The CDR3 protein is CASSPAGNRIANYGYTF. In DNA form, the CDR3 reads TGCGCCAGCAGTCCCGCGGGGAATCGTATTGCTAACTATGGCTACACCTTC.

The V and J genes are TRBV5-1 and TRBJ1-3, with unresolved D. The CDR3 spans 16 residues. Germline CDR1 reads SGHRS; CDR2 reads YFSETQ. Trimming removed 7 bases from V and 0 bases from J, with 17 bases in between. The chain's CDR3 is CASSSDWPSSGNTIYF. For the CDR3, the DNA is TGCGCCAGCTCCTCCGATTGGCCCAGCTCTGGAAACACCATATATTTT.

V is TRBV27 and J is TRBJ2-7; 8 bases agree with TRBD1. Germline assignment: CDR1 MNHEY and CDR2 SMNVEV (reference sequence). There are 13 residues in the CDR3. The J segment lost 5 bases and the V segment lost 3 bases, leaving 3 bases of the junction unmatched. The CDR3 sequence is CASSLTGEDEQYF. The CDR3 coding sequence is TGTGCCAGCAGTTTGACAGGGGAGGACGAGCAGTACTTC.

Comment on this clone: This sample also contains other DNA sequences that code for the same CDR3. The chain links TRBV2 to TRBJ2-7, with D unresolved. V lost 4 bases, J lost 0 bases, and 7 bases lay in between. Germline values: CDR1 SNHLY, CDR2 FYNNEI. CDR3 length: 13 amino acids. The CDR3 loop reads CASSGGSSYEQYF. The CDR3 DNA reads TGTGCCAGCAGTGGCGGCTCCTCCTACGAGCAGTACTTC.